The rows below give T cell receptor beta chains drawn from one sample of a study of blood T cell repertoires in COVID-19. Data came from immunoSEQ multiplex PCR; TCRdb stores just in-frame clones and leaves some out. The sample holds some 160,000 clones, around 90% seen once. The sequenced sample consisted of peripheral blood. These receptors were collected from a man aged 55 to 70 with acute or convalescent COVID-19. The CDR3 runs from the conserved cysteine through the conserved F or W. A D gene is named only where the DNA matches it firmly. Clone size is given for some rows only: seen once, a few or many times, or a class if the clone is expanded.

V	J	D	size	CDR3	DNA
TRBV5-1	TRBJ2-7	-	-	CASSLALGGEQYF	TGCGCCAGCAGCTTGGCCCTCGGTGGTGAGCAGTACTTC
TRBV4-1	TRBJ1-2	-	-	CASSQEDTIQGGYTF	TGCGCCAGCAGCCAAGAAGATACAATACAGGGAGGCTACACCTTC
TRBV7-8	TRBJ2-1	-	-	CASSLAGATSYNEQFF	TGTGCCAGCAGCTTAGCGGGGGCTACATCCTACAATGAGCAGTTCTTC
TRBV9	TRBJ2-7	TRBD2	-	CASSVTSGTYEQYF	TGTGCCAGCAGCGTAACTAGCGGAACCTACGAGCAGTACTTC
TRBV5-1	TRBJ1-4	TRBD1	-	CASSRTGQGDEKLFF	TGCGCCAGCAGCAGGACTGGACAGGGGGATGAAAAACTGTTTTTT
TRBV11-2	TRBJ1-2	TRBD1	-	CASSLRDRDPYGYTF	TGTGCCAGCAGCCTCCGGGACAGGGATCCATATGGCTACACCTTC
TRBV4-1	TRBJ2-1	TRBD1	-	CASSQVSGGNDEQFF	TGCGCCAGCAGCCAGGTCTCAGGGGGCAACGATGAGCAGTTCTTC
TRBV14	TRBJ2-7	TRBD1	-	CASSQDRGQGSYEQYF	TGTGCCAGCAGCCAAGATCGGGGACAGGGATCCTACGAGCAGTACTTC
TRBV7-8	TRBJ2-7	-	-	CASSTWDNSYEQYF	TGTGCCAGCAGCACCTGGGACAACTCCTACGAGCAGTACTTC
TRBV7-6	TRBJ2-6	TRBD1	-	CASSSGGSGANVLTF	TGTGCCAGCAGCTCAGGGGGCTCTGGGGCCAACGTCCTGACTTTC
TRBV19	TRBJ1-2	-	-	CASSIPGLRSYGYTF	TGTGCCAGTAGTATCCCGGGGTTAAGGAGCTATGGCTACACCTTC
TRBV6-6	TRBJ2-3	TRBD2	-	CASSRTSGGARDTQYF	TGTGCCAGCAGTCGAACTAGCGGGGGGGCCCGGGATACGCAGTATTTT
TRBV6-5	TRBJ1-1	TRBD1	-	CASSQGAGTEAFF	TGTGCCAGCAGTCAGGGGGCGGGCACTGAAGCTTTCTTT
TRBV7-9	TRBJ2-7	TRBD1	-	CASTRQGGEQYF	TGTGCCAGCACTCGACAGGGCGGCGAGCAGTACTTC
TRBV19	TRBJ2-5	TRBD1	once	CASSIRQGVETQYF	TGTGCCAGTAGTATCCGACAGGGGGTAGAGACCCAGTACTTC
TRBV2	TRBJ1-5	TRBD1	-	CARGQGRPDSNQPQHF	TGTGCCAGGGGACAGGGCCGTCCCGATAGCAATCAGCCCCAGCATTTT
TRBV5-4	TRBJ1-2	-	few	CASSLGGATYGYTF	TGTGCCAGCAGCTTGGGGGGAGCAACTTATGGCTACACCTTC
TRBV19	TRBJ2-1	TRBD2	-	CASRRGGASSYNEQFF	TGTGCCAGTAGACGCGGGGGTGCGAGCTCCTACAATGAGCAGTTCTTC
TRBV24-1	TRBJ1-1	TRBD1	-	CATSAGTGNTEAFF	TGTGCCACCAGTGCCGGGACAGGGAACACTGAAGCTTTCTTT
TRBV7-7	TRBJ2-5	-	-	CASSLAPNAIQETQYF	TGTGCTAGCAGCTTAGCCCCTAACGCAATCCAAGAGACCCAGTACTTC
TRBV5-6	TRBJ1-5	-	once	CASSLGYGNNQPQHF	TGTGCCAGCAGCTTAGGGTACGGGAACAATCAGCCCCAGCATTTT
TRBV4-2	TRBJ2-2	TRBD1	-	CASSPRMRTGSMNTGELFF	TGTGCCAGCAGCCCAAGAATGCGGACAGGCTCGATGAACACCGGGGAGCTGTTTTTT
TRBV29-1	TRBJ2-7	TRBD1	-	CSVEDTGGPNEQYF	TGCAGCGTTGAAGACACAGGGGGCCCCAACGAGCAGTACTTC
TRBV5-8	TRBJ2-3	-	-	CASSSRADTQYF	TGTGCCAGCAGCTCGAGGGCAGATACGCAGTATTTT
TRBV12-3/TRBV12-4	TRBJ1-2	TRBD1	-	CASSFDRAFGYTF	TGTGCCAGCAGTTTCGACAGGGCGTTTGGCTACACCTTC
TRBV19	TRBJ1-2	TRBD1	-	CASSPQSTGRGGYTF	TGTGCCAGTAGTCCCCAATCGACAGGGCGCGGTGGCTACACCTTC
TRBV12-3/TRBV12-4	TRBJ1-3	-	few	CASQWGNTIYF	TGTGCCTCACAGTGGGGAAACACCATATATTTT
TRBV2	TRBJ2-2	-	-	CASSAGAYTGELFF	TGTGCCAGCAGTGCTGGGGCCTACACCGGGGAGCTGTTTTTT
TRBV20-1	TRBJ1-1	-	-	CSASRRTEAFF	TGCAGTGCTAGCCGGAGGACTGAAGCTTTCTTT
TRBV11-2	TRBJ1-6	-	-	CASSFSGSSYNSPLHF	TGTGCCAGCAGCTTTTCTGGGAGCTCCTATAATTCACCCCTCCACTTT
TRBV27	TRBJ1-2	TRBD1	-	CASSLARQGVLYGYTF	TGTGCCAGCAGTTTAGCCCGACAGGGCGTACTCTATGGCTACACCTTC